This T cell receptor (beta chain) was profiled in a study of vaccination and CD4 T cells after COVID-19. On the study more broadly: Researchers treated control cultures with a CEFX pool, an HIV-1 Nef pool, or no peptide.

Remarks on this clonotype: Its target is unknown.

Sequencing of the DNA from cultured CD4+ T cells was carried out with the Oncomine TCR Beta short-read assay. TCRdb ran MiXCR on the PCR reads and lists one entry per CDR3 protein. The table has around 19,000 distinct CDR3 sequences, about 66% seen once. The CDR3 is made up of 12 amino acids. V lost 6 bases and J lost 4, with 11 bases in between. The germline V gene encodes CDR1 DFQATT and CDR2 SNEGSKA (reference sequence). Stated treatment: roughly ten-day PBMC culture with coronavirus spike peptide pools or control peptides (ViraFEST assay). ViraFEST used peptide pools to expand antigen-specific T cells, then sequenced TCRs. On days 3 and 7, half the medium was swapped for fresh IL-2-containing medium.

This clonotype originated in a human donor who had recovered from COVID-19. The genes are TRBV20-1 and TRBJ2-3, with D maybe TRBD1 (6 bases). Sequencing used CD4+ T cells from blood, cultured in vitro. In DNA, the CDR3 is TGCAGTGCCTTGTGGGGGCCAGATACGCAGTATTTT. Amino acid sequence: CSALWGPDTQYF.